The clone carrying this T cell receptor beta chain was counted between two and nine times. The data stem from a study of blood T cell repertoires in COVID-19. On the study more broadly: Samples came from the United States, Italy and Spain, spanning acute and convalescent COVID-19.

The germline CDR1 and CDR2 sequences are SGHAT and FQNNGV. V was clipped by 1 base and J by 9 bases; unmatched bases: 9. The CDR3 covers 15 residues. The method was immunoSEQ multiplex PCR; TCRdb's version includes in-frame clones alone and lacks a portion of them. The sample shows 250,000 to 350,000 clones, 90% of them seen only once. Participants' reported clinical history set cohort assignment. This TCR came from a woman aged 18-29 years with acute COVID-19. The chain joins TRBV11-2 to TRBJ2-1, with 7 bases matching TRBD1. The sequencing input was PBMCs or T cells enriched from blood (not recorded which). CDR3 DNA: TGTGCCAGCAGCTTAGTTGGACAGGACGGAGCTGAGCAGTTCTTC. Translation gives CASSLVGQDGAEQFF.